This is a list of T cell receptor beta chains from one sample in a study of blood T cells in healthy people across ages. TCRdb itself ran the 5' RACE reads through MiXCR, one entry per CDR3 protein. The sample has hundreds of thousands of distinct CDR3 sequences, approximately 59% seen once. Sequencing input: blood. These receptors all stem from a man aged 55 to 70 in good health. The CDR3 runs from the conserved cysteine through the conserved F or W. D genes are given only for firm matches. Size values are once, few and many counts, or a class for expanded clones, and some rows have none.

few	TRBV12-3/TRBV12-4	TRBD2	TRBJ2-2	TGTGCCAGCAGTTCGACTAGCGGGGCCCCCCGCGGGGAGCTGTTTTTT	CASSSTSGAPRGELFF
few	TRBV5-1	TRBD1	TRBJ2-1	TGCGCCAGCAGCGACACAGGGGGAAACAATGAGCAGTTCTTC	CASSDTGGNNEQFF
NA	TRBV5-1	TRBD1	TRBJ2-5	TGCGCCAGCAGTTTCGGGACAGGGCTAGAGACCCAGTACTTC	CASSFGTGLETQYF
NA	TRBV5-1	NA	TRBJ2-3	TGCGCCAGCAGCTTGCCCCAGAGCACAGATACGCAGTATTTT	CASSLPQSTDTQYF
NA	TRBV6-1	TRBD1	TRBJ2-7	TGTACCAGTAGGACAGGGGGCGAGGGCTACGAGCAGTACTTC	CTSRTGGEGYEQYF
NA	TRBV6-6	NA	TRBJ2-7	TGTGCCAGCAGGTGGGACTCGAACTACGAGCAGTACTTC	CASRWDSNYEQYF
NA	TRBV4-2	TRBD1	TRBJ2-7	TGTGCCAGCAGCCAGAACGAACCGGGACAGATCCCCTACGAGCAGTACTTC	CASSQNEPGQIPYEQYF
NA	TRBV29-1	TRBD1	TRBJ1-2	TGCAGCGTGGACAGGGAGGGGAACTATGGCTACACCTTC	CSVDREGNYGYTF
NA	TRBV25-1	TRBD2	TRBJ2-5	TGTGCCAGCAGTGATTGGGGGACTAGCGGGGGCTCCCAAGAGACCCAGTACTTC	CASSDWGTSGGSQETQYF
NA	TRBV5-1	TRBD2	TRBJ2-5	TGCGCCAGCAGCATACTAGCGGGTGAGGAGACCCAGTACTTC	CASSILAGEETQYF
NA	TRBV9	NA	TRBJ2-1	TGTGCCAGCAGCGCGAACGGGGGTACCTACAATGAGCAGTTCTTC	CASSANGGTYNEQFF
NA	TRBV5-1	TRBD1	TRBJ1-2	TGCGCCAGCAGCCCAGAGACAGGGAACTATGGCTACACCTTC	CASSPETGNYGYTF
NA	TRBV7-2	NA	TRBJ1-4	TGTGCCAGCAGCTTTTCCGGGACCGAGATAAATGAAAAACTGTTTTTT	CASSFSGTEINEKLFF
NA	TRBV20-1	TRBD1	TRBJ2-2	TGCAGTGCGAAGACAGGGGGCACCGGGGAGCTGTTTTTT	CSAKTGGTGELFF
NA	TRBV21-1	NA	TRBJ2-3	TGTGCCCCAACAGCGGGGGACGGCACAGATACGCAGTATTTT	CAPTAGDGTDTQYF
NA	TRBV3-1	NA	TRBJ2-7	TGTGCCAGCAGCCACCTTCGAGGATACGAGCAGTACTTC	CASSHLRGYEQYF
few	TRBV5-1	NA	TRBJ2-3	TGCGCCAGCAGTGACAGGATTGCAGATACGCAGTATTTT	CASSDRIADTQYF
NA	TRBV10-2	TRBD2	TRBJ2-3	TGCGCCAGCTCGGACGGGAGCGGGGGGGCCCCAGATACGCAGTATTTT	CASSDGSGGAPDTQYF
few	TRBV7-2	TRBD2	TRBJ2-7	TGTGCCAGCAGCTCAGCCGGGACTAGCGGCATCTACGAGCAGTACTTC	CASSSAGTSGIYEQYF
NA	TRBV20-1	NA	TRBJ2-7	TGCAGTGTCTCTGGGTCCCCGACCTACGAGCAGTACTTC	CSVSGSPTYEQYF
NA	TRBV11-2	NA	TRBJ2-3	TGTGCCAGCAGCCTAAACAGGGCTAGCACAGATACGCAGTATTTT	CASSLNRASTDTQYF
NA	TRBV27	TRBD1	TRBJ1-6	TGTGCCAGCAGTTTAGAACCCTACACAGGGGCCGATTCACCCCTCCACTTT	CASSLEPYTGADSPLHF
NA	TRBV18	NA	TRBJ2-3	TGTGCCAGCTCATCCCGGGACGGTAGCACAGATACGCAGTATTTT	CASSSRDGSTDTQYF
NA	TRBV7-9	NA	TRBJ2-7	TGTGCCAGCAGCTTAGCGTTGGGGCTTGGGGGGTACGAGCAGTACTTC	CASSLALGLGGYEQYF
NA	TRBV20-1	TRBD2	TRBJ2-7	TGCAGCGCTAGAATCCAGCGGGGGACCTACGAGCAGTACTTC	CSARIQRGTYEQYF
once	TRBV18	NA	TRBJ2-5	TGTGCCAGCTCGCTCAACCAGGGCAGTCGGGAGACCCAGTACTTC	CASSLNQGSRETQYF
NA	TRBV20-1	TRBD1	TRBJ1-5	TGCAGTGCTTTCCGACAGGGAACTAGCAATCAGCCCCAGCATTTT	CSAFRQGTSNQPQHF
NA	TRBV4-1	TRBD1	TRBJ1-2	TGCGCCAGCAGCCAAGTGCCCAGGGGGAACTATGGCTACACCTTC	CASSQVPRGNYGYTF
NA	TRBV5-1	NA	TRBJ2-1	TGCGCCAGCAGCTTAAACTACGAGCAGTTCTTC	CASSLNYEQFF
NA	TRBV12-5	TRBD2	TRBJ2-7	TGTGCTAGTGGTACGTGGACTAGCCCAGAGACCCGGTACTTC	CASGTWTSPETRYF
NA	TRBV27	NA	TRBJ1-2	TGTGCCAGCAGTGTATTACCTTACTATGGCTACACCTTC	CASSVLPYYGYTF
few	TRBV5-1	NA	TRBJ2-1	TGCGCCAGCAGCTTGTCGGCAGGTAATAGCAATGAGCAGTTCTTC	CASSLSAGNSNEQFF
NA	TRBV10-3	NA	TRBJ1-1	TGTGCCATCAGTGATAACACGAACACTGAAGCTTTCTTT	CAISDNTNTEAFF
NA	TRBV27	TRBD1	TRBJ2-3	TGTGCCAGCAGTTTAAAAGGACAGGTACGGGATACGCAGTATTTT	CASSLKGQVRDTQYF
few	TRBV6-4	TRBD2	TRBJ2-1	TGTGCCAGCAGTCCCGCGGGTACTAGCGGGGGTTACAATGAGCAGTTCTTC	CASSPAGTSGGYNEQFF
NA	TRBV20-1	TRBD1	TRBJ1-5	TGCAGTGGACGCAGGGGGCCGAGCAATCAGCCCCAGCATTTT	CSGRRGPSNQPQHF
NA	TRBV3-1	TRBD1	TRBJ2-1	TGTGCCAGCAGTTCTAGACAGGGGGGTGAGTTCTTC	CASSSRQGGEFF
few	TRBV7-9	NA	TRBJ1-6	TGTGCCAGCAGCCCCCCCGGCAGTTCACCCCTCCACTTT	CASSPPGSSPLHF
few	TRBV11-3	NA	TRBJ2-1	TGTGCCAGCAGCGCTGCGGTTTACAATGAGCAGTTCTTC	CASSAAVYNEQFF
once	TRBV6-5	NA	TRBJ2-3	TGTGCCAGCAGCCCGGGAGCGAGGACAGATACGCAGTATTTT	CASSPGARTDTQYF
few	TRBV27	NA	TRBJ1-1	TGTGCCAGCAGTCCCCGGACGGCGAACACTGAAGCTTTCTTT	CASSPRTANTEAFF
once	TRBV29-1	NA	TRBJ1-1	TGCAGCGTGGTCAGACAGGCACTAAACACTGAAGCTTTCTTT	CSVVRQALNTEAFF
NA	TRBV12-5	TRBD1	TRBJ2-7	TGTGCTAGTGCCCAAAACAGGGGAAGCTCCTACGAGCAGTACTTC	CASAQNRGSSYEQYF
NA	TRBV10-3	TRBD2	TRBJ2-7	TGTGCCGTCAGTGAGTCCCGGCTAGCGGGGAACTACGAGCAGTACTTC	CAVSESRLAGNYEQYF
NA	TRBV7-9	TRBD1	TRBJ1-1	TGTGCCAGCAGCGTTCAGGGGGCTACTGAAGCTTTCTTT	CASSVQGATEAFF
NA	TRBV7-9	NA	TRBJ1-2	TGTGCCAGCAGCTTCCGGGCAGTTATAGGTGGCTACACCTTC	CASSFRAVIGGYTF
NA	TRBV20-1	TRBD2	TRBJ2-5	TGCGGGGGACTAGCGGGCGGGGGGACCCAGTACTTC	CGGLAGGGTQYF
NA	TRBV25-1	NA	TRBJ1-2	TGTGCCAGCAGTAATACCAGGGGTAACTATGGCTACACCTTC	CASSNTRGNYGYTF
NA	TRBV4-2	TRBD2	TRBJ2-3	TGTGCCAGCAGCCAAGTTAGCGGGGGGGCAAATACAGATACGCAGTATTTT	CASSQVSGGANTDTQYF
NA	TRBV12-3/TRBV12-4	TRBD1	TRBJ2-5	TGTGCCAGCAGTTCACCTGGACAGGGGGGGACCCAGTACTTC	CASSSPGQGGTQYF
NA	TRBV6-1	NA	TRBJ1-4	TGTGCCAGCAGGGGTACACAGGGTGCTGGGAGCGGTGAAAAACTGTTTTTT	CASRGTQGAGSGEKLFF
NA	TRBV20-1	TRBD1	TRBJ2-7	TGCAGTGCTGGGGACCGGGACAGGGGCTACGAGCAGTACTTC	CSAGDRDRGYEQYF
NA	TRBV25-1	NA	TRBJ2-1	TGTGCCAGCAGTGAATTACGCCAGTCCTACAATGAGCAGTTCTTC	CASSELRQSYNEQFF
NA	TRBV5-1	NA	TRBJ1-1	TGCGCCAGCAAGGAACAATCGGCCACTGAAGCTTTCTTT	CASKEQSATEAFF
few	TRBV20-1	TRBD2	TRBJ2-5	TGCAGTGCTAGATCCGCTAGCGGGGGGCAAGAGACCCAGTACTTC	CSARSASGGQETQYF
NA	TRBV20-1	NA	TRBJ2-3	TGCAGTGCTAGAGATAGTGGGGCGGGGGCCCAAGATACGCAGTATTTT	CSARDSGAGAQDTQYF
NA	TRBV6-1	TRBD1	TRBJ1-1	TGTGCCGGCACTGGGGACAGGAGTGAAGCTTTCTTT	CAGTGDRSEAFF
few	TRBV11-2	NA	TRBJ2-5	TGTGCCAGCAGCTTAGCGGTCAGCGAAGAGACCCAGTACTTC	CASSLAVSEETQYF
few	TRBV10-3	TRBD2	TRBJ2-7	TGTGCGATCGAAGGGAGGGAAGCCGCCTACGAGCAGTACTTC	CAIEGREAAYEQYF
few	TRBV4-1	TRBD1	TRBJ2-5	TGCGCCAGCAGCCCGACAGGGGTGGGGGATGAGACCCAGTACTTC	CASSPTGVGDETQYF